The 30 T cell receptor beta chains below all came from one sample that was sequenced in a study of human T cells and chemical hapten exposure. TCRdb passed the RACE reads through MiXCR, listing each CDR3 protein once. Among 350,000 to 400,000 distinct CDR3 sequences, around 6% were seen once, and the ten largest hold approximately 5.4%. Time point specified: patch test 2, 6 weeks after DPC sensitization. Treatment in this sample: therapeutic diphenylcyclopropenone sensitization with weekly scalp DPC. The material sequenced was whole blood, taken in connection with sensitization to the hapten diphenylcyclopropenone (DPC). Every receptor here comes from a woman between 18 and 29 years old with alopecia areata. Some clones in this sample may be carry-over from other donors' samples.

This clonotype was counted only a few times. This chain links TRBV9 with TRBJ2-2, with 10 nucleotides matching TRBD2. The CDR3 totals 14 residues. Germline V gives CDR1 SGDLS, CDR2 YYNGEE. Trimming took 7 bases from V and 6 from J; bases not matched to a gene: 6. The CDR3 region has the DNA TGTGCCAGCGGTAGCGGGGGGTCAGCCGGGGAGCTGTTTTTT. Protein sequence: CASGSGGSAGELFF.

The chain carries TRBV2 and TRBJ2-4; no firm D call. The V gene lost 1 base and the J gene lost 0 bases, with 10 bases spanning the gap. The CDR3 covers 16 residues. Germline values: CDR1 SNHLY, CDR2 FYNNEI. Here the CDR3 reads CASSEDGRLAKNIQYF. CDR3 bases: TGTGCCAGCAGTGAAGACGGCCGTCTAGCCAAAAACATTCAGTACTTC. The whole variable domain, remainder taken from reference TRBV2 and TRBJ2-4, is EPEVTQTPSHQVTQMGQEVILRCVPISNHLYFYWYRQILGQKVEFLVSFYNNEISEKSEIFDDQFSVERPDGSNFTLKIRSTKLEDSAMYFCASSEDGRLAKNIQYFGAGTRLSVL.

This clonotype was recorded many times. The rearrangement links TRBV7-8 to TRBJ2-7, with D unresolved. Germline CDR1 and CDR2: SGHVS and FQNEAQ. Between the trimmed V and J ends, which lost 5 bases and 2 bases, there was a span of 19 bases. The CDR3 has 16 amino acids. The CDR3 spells CASSPYRAGLTYEQYF. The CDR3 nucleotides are TGTGCCAGCAGCCCTTACCGGGCCGGGCTAACCTACGAGCAGTACTTC.

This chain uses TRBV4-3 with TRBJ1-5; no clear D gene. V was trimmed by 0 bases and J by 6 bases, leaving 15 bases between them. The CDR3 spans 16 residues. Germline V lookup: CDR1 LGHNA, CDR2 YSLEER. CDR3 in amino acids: CASSQDLQGRGQPQHF. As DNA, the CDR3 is TGCGCCAGCAGCCAAGATTTACAAGGGCGGGGTCAGCCCCAGCATTTT.

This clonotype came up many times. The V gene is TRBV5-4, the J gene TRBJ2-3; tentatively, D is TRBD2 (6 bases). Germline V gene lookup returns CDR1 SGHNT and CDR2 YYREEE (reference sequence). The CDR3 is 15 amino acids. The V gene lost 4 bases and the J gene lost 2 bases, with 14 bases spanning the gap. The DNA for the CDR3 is TGTGCCAGCAGCATCTTACGCGGGGCCACAGATACGCAGTATTTT. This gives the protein CASSILRGATDTQYF. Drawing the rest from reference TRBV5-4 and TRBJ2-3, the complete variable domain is ETGVTQSPTHLIKTRGQQVTLRCSSQSGHNTVSWYQQALGQGPQFIFQYYREEENGRGNFPPRFSGLQFPNYSSELNVNALELDDSALYLCASSILRGATDTQYFGPGTRLTVL.

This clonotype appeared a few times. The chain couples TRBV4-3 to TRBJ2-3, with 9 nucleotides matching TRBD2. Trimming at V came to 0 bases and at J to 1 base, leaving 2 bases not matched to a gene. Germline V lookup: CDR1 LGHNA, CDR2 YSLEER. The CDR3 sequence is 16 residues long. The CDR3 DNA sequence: TGCGCCAGCAGCCAAGATTCTAGCGGGGGCACAGATACGCAGTATTTT. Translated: CASSQDSSGGTDTQYF.

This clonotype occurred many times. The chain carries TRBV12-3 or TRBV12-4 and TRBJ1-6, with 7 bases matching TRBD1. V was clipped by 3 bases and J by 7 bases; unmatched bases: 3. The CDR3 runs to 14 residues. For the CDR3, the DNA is TGTGCCAGCAGTTTGGGACAGTTGAATTCACCCCTCCACTTT. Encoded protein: CASSLGQLNSPLHF.

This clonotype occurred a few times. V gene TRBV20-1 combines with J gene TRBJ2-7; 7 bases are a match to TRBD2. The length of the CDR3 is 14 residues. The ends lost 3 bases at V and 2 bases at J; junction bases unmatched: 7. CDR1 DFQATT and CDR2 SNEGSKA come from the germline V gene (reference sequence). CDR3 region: CSASSGLGTYEQYF. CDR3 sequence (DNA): TGCAGTGCTAGTTCCGGACTAGGGACCTACGAGCAGTACTTC.

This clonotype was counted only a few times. The CDR3 loop reads CASTGRRLDTEAFF. CDR3 DNA: TGTGCCTCGACAGGGAGAAGGTTGGACACTGAAGCTTTCTTT. This chain uses TRBV10-3 with TRBJ1-1; 7 nucleotides align to TRBD1. V lost 11 bases and J lost 3; bases outside the gene matches: 12. The CDR3 length is 14 residues. Germline-derived CDR1 and CDR2 are ENHRY and SYGVKD.

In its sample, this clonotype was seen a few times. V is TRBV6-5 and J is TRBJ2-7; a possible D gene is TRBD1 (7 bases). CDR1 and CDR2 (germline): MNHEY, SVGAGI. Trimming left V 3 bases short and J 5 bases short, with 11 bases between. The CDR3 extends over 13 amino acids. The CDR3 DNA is TGTGCCAGCAGTTATTCCAGGGGGGACGAGCAGTACTTC. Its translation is CASSYSRGDEQYF.

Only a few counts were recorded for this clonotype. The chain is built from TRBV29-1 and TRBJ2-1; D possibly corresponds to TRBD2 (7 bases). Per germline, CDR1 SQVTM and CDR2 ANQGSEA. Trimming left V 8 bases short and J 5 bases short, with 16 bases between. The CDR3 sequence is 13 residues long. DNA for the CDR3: TGCAGCTCATCTAGGGGGGGGAACAATGAGCAGTTCTTC. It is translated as CSSSRGGNNEQFF.

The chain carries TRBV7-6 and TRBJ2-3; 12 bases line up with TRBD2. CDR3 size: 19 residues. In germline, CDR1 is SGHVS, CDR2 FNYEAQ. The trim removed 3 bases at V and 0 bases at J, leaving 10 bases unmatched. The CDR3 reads CASSLRLAGGRGSTDTQYF. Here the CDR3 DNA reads TGTGCCAGCAGCTTGAGGCTAGCGGGGGGGCGAGGGAGCACAGATACGCAGTATTTT.

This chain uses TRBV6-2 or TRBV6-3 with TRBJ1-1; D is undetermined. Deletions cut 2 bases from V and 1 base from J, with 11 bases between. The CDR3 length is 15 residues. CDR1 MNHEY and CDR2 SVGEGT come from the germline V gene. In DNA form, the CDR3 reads TGTGCCAGCAGTTACACGGGCGGAGAGAACACTGAAGCTTTCTTT. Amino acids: CASSYTGGENTEAFF.

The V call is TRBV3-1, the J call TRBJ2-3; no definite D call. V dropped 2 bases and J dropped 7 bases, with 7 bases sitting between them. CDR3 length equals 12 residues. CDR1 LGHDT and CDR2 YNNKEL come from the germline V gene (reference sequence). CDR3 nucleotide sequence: TGTGCCAGCAGCCAAAGTGCATATACGCAGTATTTT. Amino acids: CASSQSAYTQYF.

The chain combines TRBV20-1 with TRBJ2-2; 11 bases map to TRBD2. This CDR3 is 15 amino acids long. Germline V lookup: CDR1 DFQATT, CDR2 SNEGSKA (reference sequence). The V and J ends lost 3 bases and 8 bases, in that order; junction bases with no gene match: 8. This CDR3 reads CSASEGTSGRGELFF. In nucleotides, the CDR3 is TGCAGTGCTAGTGAAGGGACTAGCGGACGGGGGGAGCTGTTTTTT.

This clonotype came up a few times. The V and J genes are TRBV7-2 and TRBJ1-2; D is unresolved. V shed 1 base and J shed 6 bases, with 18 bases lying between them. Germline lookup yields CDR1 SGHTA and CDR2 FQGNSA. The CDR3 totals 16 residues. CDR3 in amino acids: CASSLDHFGREDGYTF. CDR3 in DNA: TGTGCCAGCAGCTTAGACCATTTTGGCCGGGAGGATGGCTACACCTTC.

The CDR3 is CASSQDRLGVRGELFF. The CDR3 region has the DNA TGTGCCAGCAGCCAAGACCGTCTTGGGGTGCGGGGGGAGCTGTTTTTT. This chain links TRBV4-2 with TRBJ2-2; D gene ambiguous. The ends were cut back, 0 bases at V and 8 bases at J, with 16 bases in the middle. CDR1 LGHNA and CDR2 YNFKEQ come from the germline V gene. The CDR3 consists of 16 residues.

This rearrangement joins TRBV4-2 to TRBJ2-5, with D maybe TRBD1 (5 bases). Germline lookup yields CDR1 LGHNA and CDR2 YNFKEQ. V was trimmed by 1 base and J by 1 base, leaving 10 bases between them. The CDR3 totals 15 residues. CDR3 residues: CASSQAVQAQETQYF. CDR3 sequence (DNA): TGTGCCAGCAGCCAAGCGGTACAGGCCCAAGAGACCCAGTACTTC.

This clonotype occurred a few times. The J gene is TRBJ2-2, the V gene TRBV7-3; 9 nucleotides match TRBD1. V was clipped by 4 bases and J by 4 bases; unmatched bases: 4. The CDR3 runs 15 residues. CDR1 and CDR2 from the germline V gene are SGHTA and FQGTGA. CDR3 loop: CASSSQGALTGELFF. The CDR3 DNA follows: TGTGCCAGCAGCTCACAGGGGGCACTCACCGGGGAGCTGTTTTTT.

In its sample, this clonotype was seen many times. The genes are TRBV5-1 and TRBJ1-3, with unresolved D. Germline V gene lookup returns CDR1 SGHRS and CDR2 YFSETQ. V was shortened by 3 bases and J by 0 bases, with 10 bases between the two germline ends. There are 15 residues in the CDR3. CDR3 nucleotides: TGCGCCAGCAGCTCAACTGCCAACTCTGGAAACACCATATATTTT. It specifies CASSSTANSGNTIYF.

The CDR3 here is CASSLARILGGEQFF. CDR3 DNA: TGTGCCAGCAGCTTAGCGCGGATCCTGGGAGGTGAGCAGTTCTTC. The chain joins TRBV7-9 to TRBJ2-1; perhaps TRBD2 as D (6 bases). The V end was cut by 0 bases, the J end by 9 bases, with 15 bases between. The CDR3 loop spans 15 amino acids. CDR1 SEHNR and CDR2 FQNEAQ come from the germline V gene (reference sequence).

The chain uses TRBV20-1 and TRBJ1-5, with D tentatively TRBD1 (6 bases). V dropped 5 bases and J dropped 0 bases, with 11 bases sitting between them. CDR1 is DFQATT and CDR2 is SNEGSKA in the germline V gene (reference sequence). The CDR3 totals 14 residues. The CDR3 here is CSALRGNSNQPQHF. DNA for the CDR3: TGCAGTGCTCTCAGGGGAAATAGCAATCAGCCCCAGCATTTT.

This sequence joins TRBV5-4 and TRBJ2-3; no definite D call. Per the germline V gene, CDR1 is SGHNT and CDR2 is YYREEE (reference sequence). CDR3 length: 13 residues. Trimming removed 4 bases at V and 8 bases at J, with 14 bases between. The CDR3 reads CASSAPSFGTQYF. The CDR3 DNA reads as TGTGCCAGCAGCGCTCCTAGTTTCGGTACGCAGTATTTT. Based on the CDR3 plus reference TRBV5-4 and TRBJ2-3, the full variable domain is ETGVTQSPTHLIKTRGQQVTLRCSSQSGHNTVSWYQQALGQGPQFIFQYYREEENGRGNFPPRFSGLQFPNYSSELNVNALELDDSALYLCASSAPSFGTQYFGPGTRLTVL.

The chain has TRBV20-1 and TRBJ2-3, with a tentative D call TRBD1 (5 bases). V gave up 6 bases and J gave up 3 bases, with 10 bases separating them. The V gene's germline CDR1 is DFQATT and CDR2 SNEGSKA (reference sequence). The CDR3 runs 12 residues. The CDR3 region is CSAEQGTDTQYF. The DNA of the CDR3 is TGCAGTGCAGAGCAGGGTACAGATACGCAGTATTTT.

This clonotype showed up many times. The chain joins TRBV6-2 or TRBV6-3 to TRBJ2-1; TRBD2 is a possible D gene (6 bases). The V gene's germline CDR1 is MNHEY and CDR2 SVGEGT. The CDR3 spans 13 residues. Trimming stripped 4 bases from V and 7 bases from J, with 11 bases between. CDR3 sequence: CASSSTSGNEQFF. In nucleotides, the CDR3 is TGTGCCAGCAGTTCGACCAGCGGGAATGAGCAGTTCTTC.

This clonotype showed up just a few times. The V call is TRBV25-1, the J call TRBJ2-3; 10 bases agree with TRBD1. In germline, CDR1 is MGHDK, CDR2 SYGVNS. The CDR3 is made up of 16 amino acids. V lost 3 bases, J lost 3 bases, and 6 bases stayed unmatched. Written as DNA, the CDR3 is TGTGCCAGCAGTGAGAGGACAGGGGGGAAGACAGATACGCAGTATTTT. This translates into CASSERTGGKTDTQYF.

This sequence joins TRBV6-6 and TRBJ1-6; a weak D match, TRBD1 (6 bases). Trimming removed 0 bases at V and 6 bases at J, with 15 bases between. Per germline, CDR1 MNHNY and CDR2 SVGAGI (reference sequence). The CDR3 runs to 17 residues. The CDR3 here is CASSYSPGGAGNSPLHF. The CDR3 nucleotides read TGTGCCAGCAGTTACTCACCCGGGGGCGCGGGTAATTCACCCCTCCACTTT.

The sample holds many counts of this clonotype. CDR3: CAIAPDSRQPLHF. The CDR3 bases are TGTGCCATCGCACCCGACAGCAGGCAACCCCTCCACTTT. The chain uses TRBV10-3 and TRBJ1-6; a weak D match, TRBD1 (5 bases). The CDR3 extends over 13 amino acids. The germline V gene has CDR1 ENHRY and CDR2 SYGVKD. Trimming pared 8 bases from V and 12 bases from J, leaving 17 bases between.

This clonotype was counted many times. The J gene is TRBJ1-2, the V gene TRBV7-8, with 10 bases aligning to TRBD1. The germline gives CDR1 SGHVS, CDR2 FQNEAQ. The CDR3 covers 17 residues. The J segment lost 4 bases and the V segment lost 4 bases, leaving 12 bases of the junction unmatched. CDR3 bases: TGTGCCAGCAGCTCCCGGGCGGGACAGGGGCTTGCCTATGGCTACACCTTC. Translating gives CASSSRAGQGLAYGYTF. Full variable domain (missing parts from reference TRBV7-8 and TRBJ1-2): GAGVSQSPRYKVAKRGQDVALRCDPISGHVSLFWYQQALGQGPEFLTYFQNEAQLDKSGLPSDRFFAERPEGSVSTLKIQRTQQEDSAVYLCASSSRAGQGLAYGYTFGSGTRLTVV.

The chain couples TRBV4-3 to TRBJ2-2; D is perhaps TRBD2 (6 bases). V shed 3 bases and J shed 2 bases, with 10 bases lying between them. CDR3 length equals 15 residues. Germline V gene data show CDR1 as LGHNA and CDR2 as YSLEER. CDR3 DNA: TGCGCCAGCAGCCAGCAAGCGGGTAACACCGGGGAGCTGTTTTTT. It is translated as CASSQQAGNTGELFF.